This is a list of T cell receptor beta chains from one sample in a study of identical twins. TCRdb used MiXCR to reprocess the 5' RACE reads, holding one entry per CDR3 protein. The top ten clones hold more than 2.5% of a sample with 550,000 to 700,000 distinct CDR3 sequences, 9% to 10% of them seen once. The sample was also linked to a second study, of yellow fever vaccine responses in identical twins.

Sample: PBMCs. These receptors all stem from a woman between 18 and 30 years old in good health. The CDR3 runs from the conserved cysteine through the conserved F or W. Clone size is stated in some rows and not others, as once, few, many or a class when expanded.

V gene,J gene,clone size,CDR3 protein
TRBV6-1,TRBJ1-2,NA,CASSESPGTARPYGYTF
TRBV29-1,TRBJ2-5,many,CSVEEDRRGETQYF
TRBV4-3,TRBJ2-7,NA,CASSQDQGGREYEQYF
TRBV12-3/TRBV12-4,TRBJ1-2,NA,CASTPEGRAYGYTF
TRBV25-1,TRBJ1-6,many,CASSEKGSIYNSPLHF
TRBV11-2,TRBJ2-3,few,CASSPGRRDTDTQYF
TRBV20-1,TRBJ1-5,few,CSASTNQPQHF
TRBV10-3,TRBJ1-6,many,CEPGDNSPLHF
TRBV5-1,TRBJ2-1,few,CASGPNTGGAYNEQFF
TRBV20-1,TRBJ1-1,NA,CSGKQGNTEAFF
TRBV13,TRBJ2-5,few,CASSLRTIKETQYF
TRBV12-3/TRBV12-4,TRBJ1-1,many,CASSPGIVVEAFF
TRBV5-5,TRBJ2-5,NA,CASSFGLPQETQYF
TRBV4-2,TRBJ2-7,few,CASSQELTAREQYF
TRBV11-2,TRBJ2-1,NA,CASSLLGPFGNEQFF
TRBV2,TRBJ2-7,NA,CASSPQSAYEQYF
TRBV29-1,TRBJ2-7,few,CSVQGGGPYEQYF
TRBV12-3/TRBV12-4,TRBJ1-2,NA,CASSLQGEVGYTF
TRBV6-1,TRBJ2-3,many,CASRPRLAGVGRGADTQYF
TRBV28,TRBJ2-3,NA,CASSSPRGRGDTQYF
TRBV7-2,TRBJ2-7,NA,CASSVKGGDSYEQYF
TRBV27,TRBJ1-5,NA,CASSSGVQPQHF
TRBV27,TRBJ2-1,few,CASSFSGILNEQFF
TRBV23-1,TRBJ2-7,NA,CASSQRGGGQGGSYEQYF
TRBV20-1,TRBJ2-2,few,CSARGDSGFTGELFF
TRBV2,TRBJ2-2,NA,CASSVKAIVGELFF
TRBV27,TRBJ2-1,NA,CASSSRGRASYNEQFF
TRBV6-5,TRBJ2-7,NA,CASSYSRDSTYEQYF
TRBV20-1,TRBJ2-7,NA,CSARLLAGTAYGEQYF
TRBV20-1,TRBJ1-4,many,CSARYALFGEKLFF
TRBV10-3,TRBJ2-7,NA,CASLGGESYEQYF
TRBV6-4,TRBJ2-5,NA,CASSEEGGSQETQYF
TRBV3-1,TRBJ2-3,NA,CASSQVAGGLRTQYF